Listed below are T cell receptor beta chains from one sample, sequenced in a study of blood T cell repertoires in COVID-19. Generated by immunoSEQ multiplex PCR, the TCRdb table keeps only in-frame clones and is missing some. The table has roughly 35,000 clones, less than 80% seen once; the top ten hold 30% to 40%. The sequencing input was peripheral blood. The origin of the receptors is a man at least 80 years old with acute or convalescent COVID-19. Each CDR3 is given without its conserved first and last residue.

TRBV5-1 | ASSLSGSSYEQY
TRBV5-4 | ASSLEGGEAF
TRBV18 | ASSQGQTTGELF
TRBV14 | ASSQDRTQETQY
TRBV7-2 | ASSLPGQGILEQY
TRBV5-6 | ASSSTGFRAEAF
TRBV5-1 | ASSSWIQDTGELF
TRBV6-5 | ASSYGQGAYEQY
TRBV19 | ASSTRVSGQGANGYT
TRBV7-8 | ASSFSFIVDEQY
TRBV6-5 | ASSSYTDTQY
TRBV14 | ASSHFNGNEQF
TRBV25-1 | ASSPGQGRGEQY
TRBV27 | ASSFRAGSSPLH
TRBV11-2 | ASSLGNGLSNQPQH
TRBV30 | AWSVPQGGLSGANVLT
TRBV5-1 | ASSGATDEQF
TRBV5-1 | ASSFSNQGTKPQH
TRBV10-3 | AISDIREGDGYT
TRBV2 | ASSVAGAPQETQY
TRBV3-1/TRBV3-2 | ASSQDTGRVPYEQY
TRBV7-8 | ASSPHPTGGDQPQH
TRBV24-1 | ATSLASASDTQY
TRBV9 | ASSPGQGEVKSGNTIY
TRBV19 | ASSRGQPTNEKLF
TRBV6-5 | ASPALAPLEQY
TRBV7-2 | ASSQSRSAGANIQY